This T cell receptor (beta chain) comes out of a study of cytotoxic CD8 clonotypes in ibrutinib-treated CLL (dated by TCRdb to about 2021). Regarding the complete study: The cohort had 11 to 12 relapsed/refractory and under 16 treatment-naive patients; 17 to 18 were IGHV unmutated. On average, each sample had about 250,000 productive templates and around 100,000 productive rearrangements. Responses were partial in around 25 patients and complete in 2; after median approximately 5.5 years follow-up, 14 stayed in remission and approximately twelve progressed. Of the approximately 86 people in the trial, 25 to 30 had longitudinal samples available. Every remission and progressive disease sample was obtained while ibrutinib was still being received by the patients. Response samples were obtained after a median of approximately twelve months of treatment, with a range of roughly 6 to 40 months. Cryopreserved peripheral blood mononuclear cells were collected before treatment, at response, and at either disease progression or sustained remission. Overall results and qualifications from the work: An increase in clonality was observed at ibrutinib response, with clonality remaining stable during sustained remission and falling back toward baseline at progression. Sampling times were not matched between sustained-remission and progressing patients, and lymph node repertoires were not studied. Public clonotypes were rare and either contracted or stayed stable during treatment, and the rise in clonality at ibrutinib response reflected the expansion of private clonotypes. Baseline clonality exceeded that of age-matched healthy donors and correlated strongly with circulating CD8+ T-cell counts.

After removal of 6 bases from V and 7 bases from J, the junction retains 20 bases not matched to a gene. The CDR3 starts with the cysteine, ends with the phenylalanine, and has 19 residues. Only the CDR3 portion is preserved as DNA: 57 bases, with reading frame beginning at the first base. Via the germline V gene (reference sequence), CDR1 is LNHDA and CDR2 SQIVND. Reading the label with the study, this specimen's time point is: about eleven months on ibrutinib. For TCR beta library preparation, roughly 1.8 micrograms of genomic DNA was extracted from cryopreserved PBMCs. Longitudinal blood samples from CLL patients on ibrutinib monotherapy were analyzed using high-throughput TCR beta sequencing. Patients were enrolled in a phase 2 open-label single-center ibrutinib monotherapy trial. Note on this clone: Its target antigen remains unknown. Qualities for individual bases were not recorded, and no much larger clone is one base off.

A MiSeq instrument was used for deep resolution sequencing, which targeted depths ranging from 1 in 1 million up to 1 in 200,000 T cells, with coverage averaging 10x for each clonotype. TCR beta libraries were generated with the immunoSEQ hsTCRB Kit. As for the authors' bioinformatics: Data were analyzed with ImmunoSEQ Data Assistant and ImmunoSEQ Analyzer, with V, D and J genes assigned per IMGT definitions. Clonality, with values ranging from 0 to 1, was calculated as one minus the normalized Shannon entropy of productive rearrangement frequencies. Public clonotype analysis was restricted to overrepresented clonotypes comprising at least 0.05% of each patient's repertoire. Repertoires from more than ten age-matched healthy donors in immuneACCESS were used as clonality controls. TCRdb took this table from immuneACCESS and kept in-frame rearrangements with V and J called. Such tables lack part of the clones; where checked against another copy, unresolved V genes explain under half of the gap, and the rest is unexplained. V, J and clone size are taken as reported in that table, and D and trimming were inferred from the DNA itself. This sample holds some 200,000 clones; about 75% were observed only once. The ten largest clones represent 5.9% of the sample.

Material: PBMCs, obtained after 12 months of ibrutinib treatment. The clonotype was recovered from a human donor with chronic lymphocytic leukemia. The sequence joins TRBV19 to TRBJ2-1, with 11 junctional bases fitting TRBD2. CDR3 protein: CASSPVGLAGGRVTNEQFF. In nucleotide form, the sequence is TGTGCCAGTAGCCCAGTGGGATTAGCGGGAGGGCGAGTCACGAATGAGCAGTTCTTC.